The sequence of this T cell receptor beta chain was determined in a study of blood T cell repertoires in COVID-19. Study-level information: PBMCs, B-cell-depleted T cells, or T cells provided the cDNA or gDNA that made up the material.

TCRdb's table, derived via immunoSEQ multiplex PCR, lists solely in-frame clones and lacks some. Of some 100,000 clones in the sample, 88% were seen once. The clonotype originates from a woman of 80 years or more with active COVID-19. Input material: peripheral blood.

CDR3: CAISESGLASGELFF. The CDR3 DNA sequence: TGTGCCATCAGTGAGTCAGGGCTAGCTTCCGGGGAGCTGTTTTTT. V and J are TRBV10-3 and TRBJ2-2, with D possibly matching TRBD2 (5 bases). The germline V and J ends were trimmed by 0 bases and 6 bases, with 11 bases remaining between them. The CDR3 sequence is 15 residues long. Germline V lookup: CDR1 ENHRY, CDR2 SYGVKD.